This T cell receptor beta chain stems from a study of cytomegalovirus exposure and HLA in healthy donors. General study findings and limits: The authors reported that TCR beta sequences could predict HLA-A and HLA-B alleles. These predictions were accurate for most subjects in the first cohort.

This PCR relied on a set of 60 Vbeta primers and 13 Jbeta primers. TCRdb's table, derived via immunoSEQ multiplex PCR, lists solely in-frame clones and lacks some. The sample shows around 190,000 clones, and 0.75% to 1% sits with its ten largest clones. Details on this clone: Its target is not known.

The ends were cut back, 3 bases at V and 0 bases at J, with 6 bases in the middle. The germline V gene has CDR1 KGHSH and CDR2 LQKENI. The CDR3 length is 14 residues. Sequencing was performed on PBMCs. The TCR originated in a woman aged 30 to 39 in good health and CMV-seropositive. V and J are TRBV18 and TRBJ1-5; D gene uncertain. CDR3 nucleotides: TGTGCCAGCTCACCCTCGTATAGCAATCAGCCCCAGCATTTT. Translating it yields CASSPSYSNQPQHF.